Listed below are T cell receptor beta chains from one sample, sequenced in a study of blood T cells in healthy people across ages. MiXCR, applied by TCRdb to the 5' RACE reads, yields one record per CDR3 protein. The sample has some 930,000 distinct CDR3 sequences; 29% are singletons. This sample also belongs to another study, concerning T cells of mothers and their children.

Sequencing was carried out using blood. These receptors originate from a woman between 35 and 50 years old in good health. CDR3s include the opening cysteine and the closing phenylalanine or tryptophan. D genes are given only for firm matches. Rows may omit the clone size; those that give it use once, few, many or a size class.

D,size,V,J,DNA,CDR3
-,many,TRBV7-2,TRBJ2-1,TGTGCCAGCAGCTCCGCAGCGTACTCCTACAATGAGCAGTTCTTC,CASSSAAYSYNEQFF
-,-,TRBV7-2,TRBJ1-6,TGTGCCAGCAGCTTTGAAATAAGACCTTTCTCACCCCTCCACTTT,CASSFEIRPFSPLHF
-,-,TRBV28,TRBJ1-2,TGTGCCAGCAGTTTTGGGGGGGGGCCCTATGGCTACACCTTC,CASSFGGGPYGYTF
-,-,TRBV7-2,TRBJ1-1,TGTGCCAGCAGCTCTTTATCCTACACTGAAGCTTTCTTT,CASSSLSYTEAFF
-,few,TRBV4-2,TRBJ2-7,TGTGCCAGCAGCCAAGATCCGAAGCCAGACTACGAGCAGTACTTC,CASSQDPKPDYEQYF
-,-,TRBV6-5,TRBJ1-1,TGTGCCAGCAGTCGGTCAGGGATCGGGGGGAACACTGAAGCTTTCTTT,CASSRSGIGGNTEAFF
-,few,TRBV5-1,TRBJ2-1,TGCGCCAGCAGCAGGGCGTTAGGGGGGGGCCGCGATGAGCAGTTCTTC,CASSRALGGGRDEQFF
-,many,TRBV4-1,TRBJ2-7,TGCGCCAGCAGCCAAGAAGAAAAAGGATGGGTCAGGGGTTCCTACGAGCAGTACTTC,CASSQEEKGWVRGSYEQYF
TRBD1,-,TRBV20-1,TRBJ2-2,TGCAGTGCTATACGGACAGGGCTCACCGGGGAGCTGTTTTTT,CSAIRTGLTGELFF
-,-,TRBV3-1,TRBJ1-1,TGTGCCAGCAGCCAAGCTCTCAGTCTGAACACTGAAGCTTTCTTT,CASSQALSLNTEAFF